This T cell receptor beta chain was retrieved from a study of blood T cell repertoires in COVID-19 (dated by TCRdb to about 2020). About the full investigation: Collaborator samples came from the United States, Italy and Spain and covered acute and convalescent phases of COVID-19. Deeply sampled blood TCRbeta repertoires from subjects exposed to, actively infected with, or recovered from COVID-19 were included in the dataset. Nearly every sample came with metadata listing a de-identified subject ID, COVID-19 status, age in years and sex. HLA class I and class II types, where available, came from metadata supplied by the sample provider rather than from assay-based typing. The material from the prospective study consisted of cDNA or gDNA derived from T cells, B-cell-depleted T cells, or PBMCs. A freely available public database, intended as a resource for researchers studying the immune response to SARS-CoV-2, is where the repertoires were released. The samples were drawn from two sources: the first 160 participants of the ongoing ImmuneRACE study, and 1,000 to 1,500 subjects contributed by 6 global collaborators. What the work shows at the level of the full study, not this receptor alone: The quantity of clinical and demographic metadata differed by source and by participant and was supplied without curation.

V lost 8 bases and J lost 1 base, and the count of bases not matched to a germline gene is 11. The CDR3 runs 17 amino acids, cysteine and phenylalanine included. The entry retains the CDR3 DNA only, 51 bases that are in frame from base 1. The germline V gene specifies SGHAT as CDR1 and FQNNGV as CDR2. TCRbeta CDR3 regions were amplified from genomic DNA using the immunoSEQ Assay, a bias-controlled multiplex PCR. The study's processing was this. The number of nucleated cells in each sample was estimated from the amplification of reference gene primers within the assay. To quantify the absolute abundance of each unique TCRbeta CDR3 rearrangement, sequence reads were collapsed and filtered. For each sample, productive Simpson clonality was calculated by taking the square root of Simpson's diversity index across productive rearrangements. TCRdb took over this immuneACCESS table, retaining in-frame rearrangements with V and J assigned. Such tables are incomplete; in checked studies, under half of the missing clones stem from an unresolved V gene, and the remainder is unexplained. The V and J calls and the clone size are those of that table, but D and trimming were determined from the DNA. Counted in this sample were around 320,000 clones; over 85% of them appeared once. Roughly 10% of the sample belongs to the ten largest clones.

At one collaborating source in Seattle, patients were enrolled during active infection and were followed longitudinally through the course of disease. Collaborating institutions collected whole blood in K2EDTA tubes following their own protocols. For TCRbeta analysis, collaborators shipped samples in one of three forms: frozen whole blood, isolated PBMCs, or DNA extracted from either of those sample types. As regards this clone: Its antigen target is currently unknown. Nothing much larger sits one base from this clone, and base qualities are not available.

The chain joins TRBV11-2 to TRBJ2-3; the junction holds 11 bases that match TRBD2. This sequence originates from a woman aged 30 to 39 with COVID-19, enrolled during active disease. The specimen was peripheral blood. The DNA sequence is given as TGTGCCAGCCGTGGGGTAGCGGGGGGGCCGGGCACAGATACGCAGTATTTT. Translated, it reads CASRGVAGGPGTDTQYF.